The 27 T cell receptor beta chains reported below all come from one sample, sequenced in a study of beta chain features in type 1 diabetes. Study-wide results and limits: Researchers report that Type 1 diabetes patients had moderately but significantly shorter TCRB CDR3s across all four CD4+ subsets.

What these receptors recognize is not known. Sequenced material consisted of expressed TCRB transcripts (all of the isolated RNA was reverse transcribed). Method: immunoSEQ multiplex PCR; TCRdb's copy keeps in-frame clones and lacks some. Here the sample spans approximately 50,000 clones, roughly 63% being singletons. The specimen sequenced was stem cell memory CD4+ T cells from blood. The receptors stem from a woman younger than 45 with type 1 diabetes.

The V and J genes are TRBV7-6 and TRBJ2-5, with 8 positions matching TRBD2. V dropped 6 bases and J dropped 2; count of bases not matched to a gene: 5. CDR1 SGHVS and CDR2 FNYEAQ come from the germline V gene. There are 14 residues in the CDR3. The chain's CDR3 is CASSELAVQETQYF. CDR3 bases: TGTGCCAGCAGTGAACTAGCGGTTCAAGAGACCCAGTACTTC.

In the case of this clone: The identical CDR3 is also encoded by other nucleotide sequences in the sample. The rearrangement uses TRBV19 and TRBJ2-1; 8 bases are a match to TRBD1. The trim removed 5 bases at V and 3 bases at J, leaving 0 bases unmatched. This CDR3 has 13 amino acids. The germline CDR1 and CDR2 sequences are LNHDA and SQIVND (reference sequence). CDR3 DNA sequence: TGTGCCAGTAGTGGACAGGGCTACAATGAGCAGTTCTTC. Residues: CASSGQGYNEQFF. Filled out from reference TRBV19 and TRBJ2-1, the complete variable domain reads DGGITQSPKYLFRKEGQNVTLSCEQNLNHDAMYWYRQDPGQGLRLIYYSQIVNDFQKGDIAEGYSVSREKKESFPLTVTSAQKNPTAFYLCASSGQGYNEQFFGPGTRLTVL.

This chain links TRBV2 with TRBJ2-1, with TRBD1 matching over 9 bases. With V trimmed by 5 bases and J by 5 bases, 7 bases remained unmatched. The CDR3 runs 15 residues. Germline CDR1 is SNHLY and CDR2 is FYNNEI. The CDR3 region has the DNA TGTGCCAGCAGTCAACAGGGGGCAGGGAACAATGAGCAGTTCTTC. Protein sequence: CASSQQGAGNNEQFF. Full variable domain (outside the CDR3, taken from reference TRBV2 and TRBJ2-1): EPEVTQTPSHQVTQMGQEVILRCVPISNHLYFYWYRQILGQKVEFLVSFYNNEISEKSEIFDDQFSVERPDGSNFTLKIRSTKLEDSAMYFCASSQQGAGNNEQFFGPGTRLTVL.

The chain joins TRBV6-4 to TRBJ2-1; D not certain. Germline-derived CDR1 and CDR2 are MRHNA and SNTAGT. The CDR3 sequence is 10 residues long. With 6 bases removed from V and 12 bases from J, the gap between germline ends came to 9 bases. CDR3 in amino acids: CASRDRGQFF. The CDR3 DNA sequence: TGTGCCAGCAGGGATAGAGGGCAGTTCTTC.

V gene TRBV15 combines with J gene TRBJ1-3, with D possibly being TRBD1 (5 bases). This CDR3 is built from 16 residues. Germline V CDR1 and CDR2: LNHNV, YYDKDF (reference sequence). Trimming shortened V by 1 base and J by 3 bases, and 13 bases separated the two germline ends. The CDR3 sequence: CATSRGGGVVGNTIYF. CDR3 nucleotide sequence: TGTGCCACCAGCAGAGGCGGAGGGGTGGTTGGAAACACCATATATTTT.

This chain joins TRBV30 and TRBJ1-5, with D perhaps TRBD1 (6 bases). V was clipped by 2 bases and J by 6 bases, with 14 bases between them. The CDR3 consists of 14 residues. Germline assignment: CDR1 GTSNPN and CDR2 SVGIG (reference sequence). Written as DNA, the CDR3 is TGTGCCTGGAGTTTGACAGGAATGGGTCAGCCCCAGCATTTT. The encoded protein is CAWSLTGMGQPQHF.

This clone showed up just a few times. CDR3 residues: CASSSRQNTEAFF. Written as DNA, the CDR3 is TGTGCCAGCAGCTCAAGACAGAACACTGAAGCTTTCTTT. The V and J genes are TRBV7-3 and TRBJ1-1; unclear D gene. There are 13 residues in the CDR3. Trimming pared 4 bases from V and 1 base from J, leaving 7 bases between. Germline V gene sequence: CDR1 SGHTA, CDR2 FQGTGA.

V gene TRBV19 combines with J gene TRBJ2-3, with 7 bases lining up with TRBD1. Germline assignment: CDR1 LNHDA and CDR2 SQIVND (reference sequence). Trimming cost V 9 bases and J 5 bases; bases outside gene matches: 8. CDR3 length equals 13 residues. CDR3 protein: CASRGQVGDTQYF. CDR3 DNA sequence: TGTGCCAGCAGAGGACAGGTGGGAGATACGCAGTATTTT.

CDR3 sequence reads: CASSSGVGEQFF. The DNA of the CDR3 is TGTGCCAGCAGTTCAGGGGTTGGGGAGCAGTTCTTC. The chain carries TRBV28 and TRBJ2-1; D perhaps matches TRBD1 (6 bases). The germline V gene has CDR1 MDHEN and CDR2 SYDVKM. The CDR3 covers 12 residues. The germline V and J ends were trimmed by 4 bases and 10 bases, with 11 bases remaining between them.

The genes are TRBV23-1 and TRBJ1-2; 8 bases agree with TRBD1. TRBV23-1 is labeled an ORF, and its function is uncertain. The CDR3 runs to 15 residues. After removal of 5 bases from V and 7 bases from J, the junction contained 12 bases not matched to a gene. Here the CDR3 reads CASSVRGRGRGGYTF. CDR3 in DNA: TGCGCCAGCAGTGTCAGGGGGCGAGGGAGGGGTGGCTACACCTTC.

This rearrangement joins TRBV7-9 to TRBJ2-2; 7 bases map to TRBD1. V lost 6 bases to trimming and J lost 5 bases; unmatched junction nucleotides: 9. Germline CDR1 is SEHNR and CDR2 is FQNEAQ (reference sequence). CDR3 length: 15 amino acids. Here the CDR3 reads CASSPTGMRTGELFF. CDR3 coding DNA: TGTGCCAGCAGTCCGACAGGGATGAGAACCGGGGAGCTGTTTTTT.

J is TRBJ2-1 and V is TRBV5-5; 8 bases align to TRBD2. Germline V lookup: CDR1 SGHKS, CDR2 YYEKEE (reference sequence). Germline trimming cut 6 bases from V and 7 bases from J; bases unmatched to any gene: 18. This CDR3 contains 17 residues. The CDR3 loop is CASTSGSINFGINEQFF. The CDR3 DNA reads TGTGCCAGCACCAGCGGGAGCATTAACTTCGGGATAAATGAGCAGTTCTTC.

The chain is built from TRBV2 and TRBJ1-2, with TRBD1 matching over 11 bases. The V and J ends lost 7 bases and 4 bases, in that order; junction bases with no gene match: 8. Germline values: CDR1 SNHLY, CDR2 FYNNEI. The CDR3 has 15 amino acids. CDR3 loop: CASKRTGGESYGYTF. As DNA, the CDR3 is TGTGCCAGCAAACGGACAGGGGGCGAAAGCTATGGCTACACCTTC. Full variable domain (remainder filled in from reference TRBV2 and TRBJ1-2): EPEVTQTPSHQVTQMGQEVILRCVPISNHLYFYWYRQILGQKVEFLVSFYNNEISEKSEIFDDQFSVERPDGSNFTLKIRSTKLEDSAMYFCASKRTGGESYGYTFGSGTRLTVV.

This clone has only a few counts. V is TRBV11-3 and J is TRBJ2-1; 13 nucleotides agree with TRBD2. Trimming removed 1 base from V and 5 bases from J; junction bases left unmatched: 8. This CDR3 is 18 amino acids long. Germline CDR1 and CDR2: SGHNT and YENEEA. CDR3 nucleotide sequence: TGTGCCAGCAGCTTAGGGGAGACTAGCGGGAGGACCCACAATGAGCAGTTCTTC. This sequence encodes CASSLGETSGRTHNEQFF.

The chain employs TRBV7-8 and TRBJ1-3; no clear D gene. This CDR3 spans 14 amino acids. V lost 6 bases to trimming and J lost 3 bases, with 12 bases between them. Germline assignment: CDR1 SGHVS and CDR2 FQNEAQ. The CDR3 sequence: CASRAQGGGNTIYF. CDR3 DNA sequence: TGTGCCAGCAGGGCCCAAGGAGGTGGAAACACCATATATTTT.

This clone was found a few times. The CDR3 DNA sequence: TGTGCCAGCAGCTTCATGTCCGGACAGGAGGGAAAACTGTTTTTT. Translated: CASSFMSGQEGKLFF. The chain joins TRBV7-9 to TRBJ1-4; TRBD1 aligns across 7 bases. This CDR3 has 15 residues. J gave up 10 bases and V 3 bases, and 11 bases lay outside the gene matches. Looked up from germline, CDR1 is SEHNR and CDR2 is FQNEAQ (reference sequence).

The chain is built from TRBV7-3 and TRBJ2-5, with 7 bases fitting TRBD2. Germline CDR1 and CDR2: SGHTA and FQGTGA. Losses at the gene ends were 3 bases for V and 5 bases for J; bases not matched to a gene: 9. The CDR3 consists of 15 residues. In DNA form, the CDR3 reads TGTGCCAGCAGCTTCGCGGGAGATCGTGGGGAGACCCAGTACTTC. Translation gives CASSFAGDRGETQYF.

This clone was detected only a few times. J is TRBJ2-5 and V is TRBV19, with TRBD2 matching 7 bases. Germline CDR1 LNHDA, CDR2 SQIVND (reference sequence). This CDR3 contains 14 residues. The trim removed 3 bases at V and 3 bases at J, leaving 4 bases unmatched. The CDR3 region is CASSMGLAEETQYF. CDR3 DNA: TGTGCCAGTAGTATGGGGCTAGCGGAAGAGACCCAGTACTTC.

The sample holds a few counts of this clone. This sequence joins TRBV6-6 and TRBJ2-2, with D hard to call. The CDR3 is 15 residues long. In germline, CDR1 is MNHNY, CDR2 SVGAGI (reference sequence). Trimming removed 0 bases at V and 5 bases at J, with 10 bases between. CDR3 in amino acids: CASSYSIRSTGELFF. CDR3 nucleotide sequence: TGTGCCAGCAGTTACTCGATTCGGTCGACCGGGGAGCTGTTTTTT.

V gene TRBV29-1 combines with J gene TRBJ1-3, with D maybe TRBD1 (5 bases). Germline loops: CDR1 SQVTM, CDR2 ANQGSEA. Trimming shortened V by 4 bases and J by 3 bases, and 19 bases separated the two germline ends. This CDR3 spans 16 amino acids. CDR3 DNA sequence: TGCAGCGTTGGTTTGCGGGGCCCCGAGGTTGGAAACACCATATATTTT. It encodes CSVGLRGPEVGNTIYF. The full variable domain, rest sourced from reference TRBV29-1 and TRBJ1-3, is SAVISQKPSRDICQRGTSLTIQCQVDSQVTMMFWYRQQPGQSLTLIATANQGSEATYESGFVIDKFPISRPNLTFSTLTVSNMSPEDSSIYLCSVGLRGPEVGNTIYFGEGSWLTVV.

The gene calls are TRBV6-1 and TRBJ2-5; TRBD2 matches 11 bases. J lost 7 bases, V lost 6 bases, and 4 bases had no gene match. CDR1 MNHNS and CDR2 SASEGT come from the germline V gene. The length of the CDR3 is 13 residues. The CDR3, as DNA: TGTGCCAGCAGCGGGACTAGCGGTGCGACCCAGTACTTC. Protein sequence: CASSGTSGATQYF.

CDR3 protein: CAWIRTSAHNEQFF. In DNA form, the CDR3 reads TGTGCCTGGATTAGGACTAGCGCCCACAATGAGCAGTTCTTC. V is TRBV30 and J is TRBJ2-1; 9 bases are a match to TRBD2. CDR3 length equals 14 residues. After removal of 4 bases from V and 5 bases from J, the junction contained 6 bases not matched to a gene. The V gene's germline CDR1 is GTSNPN and CDR2 SVGIG (reference sequence).

V gene TRBV30 combines with J gene TRBJ2-7; the D gene is possibly TRBD1 (5 bases). The V gene's germline CDR1 is GTSNPN and CDR2 SVGIG (reference sequence). V lost 1 base and J 5 bases, leaving 12 bases between the germline ends. The CDR3 is 13 amino acids. The CDR3 sequence: CAWSEYGRDEQYF. The DNA of the CDR3 is TGTGCCTGGAGTGAGTACGGCAGGGACGAGCAGTACTTC.

This clone was counted a single time. At one end the junction does not follow the germline gene, possibly because of a read error. DNA for the CDR3: TGTGCCAGCAGTTTATATGAACAGGGCTATGGCTTAGGCTTC. Protein: CASSLYEQGYGLGF. The chain links TRBV28 to TRBJ1-2, with a possible D match to TRBD1 (6 bases). The CDR3 is made up of 14 amino acids. Looked up from germline, CDR1 is MDHEN and CDR2 is SYDVKM.

The genes are TRBV7-2 and TRBJ1-1; perhaps TRBD1 as D (5 bases). In germline, CDR1 is SGHTA, CDR2 FQGNSA. The germline V and J ends were trimmed by 2 bases and 5 bases, with 15 bases remaining between them. CDR3 length equals 15 residues. CDR3 in amino acids: CASSLIGGRSTEAFF. The CDR3 bases are TGTGCCAGCAGCTTAATCGGGGGGAGGTCGACTGAAGCTTTCTTT.

This clone was counted a few times. The genes are TRBV30 and TRBJ2-7; possibly TRBD2 for D (6 bases). The CDR3 totals 12 residues. The V end was cut by 5 bases, the J end by 6 bases, with 14 bases between. Per the germline V gene, CDR1 is GTSNPN and CDR2 is SVGIG (reference sequence). The CDR3: CAWLGGAGEQYF. The CDR3 DNA follows: TGTGCCTGGTTGGGCGGGGCGGGCGAGCAGTACTTC.

The chain has TRBV14 and TRBJ1-1; 11 nucleotides line up with TRBD1. The CDR3 contains 15 residues. From germline, CDR1 is SGHDN and CDR2 FVKESK. Unmatched junction bases numbered 6, after V lost 2 bases and J lost 7 bases. CDR3 amino acids: CASSQLRTGGFEAFF. Written as DNA, the CDR3 is TGTGCCAGCAGCCAATTGCGGACAGGGGGCTTTGAAGCTTTCTTT.